The 26 T cell receptor beta chains in this list originate from one sample, sequenced in a study of blood T cell repertoires in COVID-19. The method was immunoSEQ multiplex PCR; TCRdb's version includes in-frame clones alone and lacks a portion of them. Of over 150,000 clones in the sample, 84% were seen once. Sequenced material: peripheral blood. The receptors were sampled from a human donor in a cohort sampled during active COVID-19.

The chain uses TRBV29-1 and TRBJ1-2, with 8 positions matching TRBD1. Germline-derived CDR1 and CDR2 are SQVTM and ANQGSEA. The trim removed 5 bases at V and 5 bases at J, leaving 13 bases unmatched. The CDR3 has 15 amino acids. CDR3 region: CSVQKRGDRLYGYTF. DNA for the CDR3: TGCAGCGTTCAGAAAAGGGGGGACAGGCTATATGGCTACACCTTC.

The J gene is TRBJ1-5, the V gene TRBV27; D is ambiguous. CDR1 is MNHEY and CDR2 is SMNVEV in the germline V gene (reference sequence). This CDR3 is built from 14 residues. V was trimmed by 3 bases and J by 12 bases, leaving 18 bases between them. The CDR3 loop reads CASSFGPDPSGQHF. The CDR3 DNA reads TGTGCCAGCAGTTTTGGGCCCGACCCCTCAGGCCAGCATTTT.

V usage is TRBV14 and J usage is TRBJ2-7, with 7 bases aligning to TRBD1. The V segment lost 3 bases and the J segment 4 bases; nucleotides outside the gene matches: 6. This CDR3 is 14 amino acids long. Germline V gene lookup returns CDR1 SGHDN and CDR2 FVKESK. The CDR3 reads CASSHRQGTYEQYF. CDR3 DNA sequence: TGTGCCAGCAGCCATCGACAGGGTACATACGAGCAGTACTTC.

Concerning this clone: This may come from a read error, since a much larger clone is one base off. Other DNA sequences of this sample code for an identical CDR3. The chain carries TRBV28 and TRBJ2-1; 11 nucleotides match TRBD2. J was trimmed by 3 bases and V by 6 bases; bases with no gene match: 1. Looked up from germline, CDR1 is MDHEN and CDR2 is SYDVKM. This CDR3 region has 14 residues. CDR3 loop: CASRLAGVYNEQFF. The CDR3 DNA reads TGTGCCAGCAGACTAGCGGGAGTCTACAATGAGCAGTTCTTC. Combining the CDR3 with reference TRBV28 and TRBJ2-1 gives the whole variable domain DVKVTQSSRYLVKRTGEKVFLECVQDMDHENMFWYRQDPGLGLRLIYFSYDVKMKEKGDIPEGYSVSREKKERFSLILESASTNQTSMYLCASRLAGVYNEQFFGPGTRLTVL.

This chain connects TRBV28 to TRBJ1-1; D remains unclear. Germline V gene sequence: CDR1 MDHEN, CDR2 SYDVKM. The CDR3 extends over 15 amino acids. Deletions cut 4 bases from V and 1 base from J, with 13 bases between. CDR3 bases: TGTGCCAGCAGTTCACCATCGACTGAGAACACTGAAGCTTTCTTT. It translates to CASSSPSTENTEAFF.

This clone was observed once. This rearrangement joins TRBV27 to TRBJ1-6, with unresolved D. Germline CDR1 reads MNHEY; CDR2 reads SMNVEV (reference sequence). The CDR3 consists of 15 residues. The ends were cut back, 3 bases at V and 8 bases at J, with 14 bases in the middle. The CDR3 region is CASSLQALRHSPLHF. DNA for the CDR3: TGTGCCAGCAGTTTGCAGGCCTTACGGCATTCACCCCTCCACTTT.

The V gene is TRBV19, the J gene TRBJ1-4; a weak D match, TRBD1 (6 bases). V lost 6 bases to trimming and J lost 0 bases, with 14 bases between them. The germline V gene has CDR1 LNHDA and CDR2 SQIVND (reference sequence). The length of the CDR3 is 16 residues. The chain's CDR3 is CASRTDRSATNEKLFF. For the CDR3, the DNA is TGTGCCAGTAGAACCGACAGGTCGGCAACTAATGAAAAACTGTTTTTT.

The CDR3 nucleotides read TGTGCCAGCAGCTCCGGGACTAGCGGGAGTACTGGAGATACGCAGTATTTT. Translated: CASSSGTSGSTGDTQYF. The chain employs TRBV7-6 and TRBJ2-3, with 14 nucleotides matching TRBD2. The CDR3 length is 17 residues. Germline CDR1 is SGHVS and CDR2 is FNYEAQ. V lost 4 bases to trimming and J lost 5 bases; unmatched junction nucleotides: 8.

J is TRBJ1-5 and V is TRBV24-1; the D is unclear. Germline CDR1 and CDR2: KGHDR and SFDVKD. This CDR3 spans 15 amino acids. V was trimmed by 5 bases and J by 1 base, leaving 11 bases between them. DNA of the CDR3: TGTGCCACCAGTGGAGGAGGGATGAGCAATCAGCCCCAGCATTTT. This codes for CATSGGGMSNQPQHF.

The rearrangement uses TRBV19 and TRBJ1-4; TRBD1 matches 7 bases. The CDR3 spans 13 residues. The germline CDR1 and CDR2 sequences are LNHDA and SQIVND (reference sequence). J was trimmed by 7 bases and V by 9 bases; bases with no gene match: 8. CDR3 nucleotide sequence: TGTGCCAGCGCGACAGGGTTCTCTGAAAAACTGTTTTTT. Its protein product is CASATGFSEKLFF.

CDR3 loop: CASGAVSYNEQFF. The CDR3 bases are TGTGCCAGCGGTGCTGTCTCCTACAATGAGCAGTTCTTC. The chain employs TRBV2 and TRBJ2-1; no clear D gene. CDR3 length: 13 residues. Germline-derived CDR1 and CDR2 are SNHLY and FYNNEI. The V gene lost 8 bases and the J gene lost 0 bases, with 8 bases spanning the gap.

The chain combines TRBV5-1 with TRBJ2-5; 7 nucleotides match TRBD1. The CDR3 runs to 14 residues. The V and J ends lost 4 bases and 0 bases, in that order; junction bases with no gene match: 3. Per the germline V gene, CDR1 is SGHRS and CDR2 is YFSETQ. CDR3 loop: CASSPGQYQETQYF. The CDR3 nucleotides are TGCGCCAGCAGCCCGGGACAGTACCAAGAGACCCAGTACTTC.

The chain couples TRBV12-3 or TRBV12-4 to TRBJ2-1; no clear D gene. The CDR3 is made up of 11 amino acids. The germline V and J ends were trimmed by 9 bases and 8 bases, with 11 bases remaining between them. The CDR3 loop is CARRPCDEQFF. The CDR3 nucleotides read TGTGCCAGGAGGCCCTGCGATGAGCAGTTCTTC.

The CDR3 reads CAISGSPSNYGYTF. CDR3 in DNA: TGTGCCATCAGTGGCTCCCCGAGTAACTATGGCTACACCTTC. The chain couples TRBV10-3 to TRBJ1-2; D call uncertain. The germline CDR1 and CDR2 sequences are ENHRY and SYGVKD. V was pared by 4 bases and J by 1 base, with 10 bases between. This CDR3 comprises 14 residues.

The chain uses TRBV28 and TRBJ2-3; 7 bases agree with TRBD2. Unmatched junction bases numbered 7, after V lost 5 bases and J lost 2 bases. The CDR3 spans 15 residues. CDR1 is MDHEN, CDR2 SYDVKM, per germline. CDR3 in amino acids: CASSLSGANTDTQYF. Here the CDR3 DNA reads TGTGCCAGCAGTCTAAGCGGGGCCAACACAGATACGCAGTATTTT. The full variable domain, with the rest looked up from reference TRBV28 and TRBJ2-3, is DVKVTQSSRYLVKRTGEKVFLECVQDMDHENMFWYRQDPGLGLRLIYFSYDVKMKEKGDIPEGYSVSREKKERFSLILESASTNQTSMYLCASSLSGANTDTQYFGPGTRLTVL.

The gene calls are TRBV15 and TRBJ2-5; D unresolved. Per the germline V gene, CDR1 is LNHNV and CDR2 is YYDKDF (reference sequence). The CDR3 consists of 15 residues. Trimming removed 0 bases from V and 1 base from J, with 9 bases in between. CDR3 in DNA: TGTGCCACCAGCAGAGATTTACAGATCCAAGAGACCCAGTACTTC. Residues: CATSRDLQIQETQYF.

CDR3: CASSHNVRKNNEQFF. CDR3 DNA: TGTGCCAGCAGCCACAACGTCAGAAAAAACAATGAGCAGTTCTTC. J is TRBJ2-1 and V is TRBV3-1 (or the pseudogene TRBV3-2), with D uncertain. CDR1 and CDR2 from the germline V gene are LGHDT and YNNKEL (reference sequence). The CDR3 loop spans 15 amino acids. Trimming pared 3 bases from V and 5 bases from J, leaving 14 bases between.

Only one count was recorded for this clone. V and J are TRBV5-5 and TRBJ2-2; 11 bases line up with TRBD2. Germline loops: CDR1 SGHKS, CDR2 YYEKEE (reference sequence). V was clipped by 4 bases and J by 5 bases; unmatched bases: 4. The length of the CDR3 is 15 residues. In DNA form, the CDR3 reads TGTGCCAGCAGCCTTAGCGGGAGGGGGACCGGGGAGCTGTTTTTT. It yields the protein CASSLSGRGTGELFF.

This clone has only one observation. This chain uses TRBV6-5 with TRBJ2-3, with D tentatively TRBD2 (5 bases). Germline V gene sequence: CDR1 MNHEY, CDR2 SVGAGI. The CDR3 sequence is 15 residues long. V dropped 0 bases and J dropped 1 base, with 8 bases sitting between them. CDR3 residues: CASSYSLARTDTQYF. CDR3 nucleotide sequence: TGTGCCAGCAGTTACTCGTTAGCGCGCACAGATACGCAGTATTTT.

The V and J genes are TRBV30 and TRBJ2-1; 7 bases are shared with TRBD1. CDR1 is GTSNPN, CDR2 SVGIG, per germline (reference sequence). Losses at the gene ends were 3 bases for V and 3 bases for J; bases not matched to a gene: 2. The CDR3 extends over 13 amino acids. CDR3 sequence: CAWRAGGYNEQFF. The CDR3 DNA follows: TGTGCCTGGAGGGCAGGGGGCTACAATGAGCAGTTCTTC.

The V and J genes are TRBV20-1 and TRBJ1-5; D may be TRBD1 (5 bases). The CDR3 has 13 residues. Germline loops: CDR1 DFQATT, CDR2 SNEGSKA (reference sequence). V dropped 3 bases and J dropped 4 bases, with 10 bases sitting between them. The CDR3 is CSASSGINQPQHF. CDR3 nucleotide sequence: TGCAGTGCTAGTTCAGGGATTAATCAGCCCCAGCATTTT.

The V and J genes are TRBV30 and TRBJ2-3, with 7 bases matching TRBD2. The CDR3 extends over 14 amino acids. J gave up 4 bases and V 2 bases, and 6 bases lay outside the gene matches. Germline assignment: CDR1 GTSNPN and CDR2 SVGIG (reference sequence). CDR3 in amino acids: CAWSRGLAADTQYF. CDR3 DNA: TGTGCCTGGAGTCGCGGGCTAGCGGCAGATACGCAGTATTTT.

This clone came up a few times. This chain links TRBV10-3 with TRBJ2-1; 9 bases match TRBD1. The CDR3 totals 15 residues. Germline values: CDR1 ENHRY, CDR2 SYGVKD. Trimming at V came to 8 bases and at J to 1 base, leaving 6 bases not matched to a gene. The CDR3 reads CAIGRQGGSYNEQFF. CDR3 coding DNA: TGTGCCATCGGGAGACAGGGGGGTTCCTACAATGAGCAGTTCTTC.

The chain combines TRBV6-1 with TRBJ1-4; TRBD1 might be the D (6 bases). Per the germline V gene, CDR1 is MNHNS and CDR2 is SASEGT. Trimming cost V 2 bases and J 2 bases, with 12 bases left between them. This CDR3 comprises 16 residues. CDR3 DNA: TGTGCCAGCAGTGAAAGAACAGGGACGACTAATGAAAAACTGTTTTTT. It yields the protein CASSERTGTTNEKLFF.

This clone occurred once. The gene calls are TRBV21-1 and TRBJ1-5; TRBD1, the table's D call, lacks a check against the DNA. TRBV21-1 is a pseudogene. The CDR3 is 18 amino acids. The chain's CDR3 is CASPIYSPRDRDNQPQHF. CDR3 in DNA: TGTGCCAGCCCTATTTACTCACCCCGGGACAGGGATAATCAGCCCCAGCATTTT.

The J gene is TRBJ1-4, the V gene TRBV2, with TRBD1 as a possible D gene (6 bases). Looked up from germline, CDR1 is SNHLY and CDR2 is FYNNEI. V shed 2 bases and J shed 4 bases, with 11 bases lying between them. The CDR3 sequence is 15 residues long. The CDR3 region has the DNA TGTGCCAGCAGTGAATGGGGGACAAATAATGAAAAACTGTTTTTT. This translates into CASSEWGTNNEKLFF.